The rows below give T cell receptor beta chains drawn from one sample of a study of cytomegalovirus exposure and HLA in healthy donors. Sequenced by immunoSEQ multiplex PCR; TCRdb stores in-frame clones only, minus some. The sample has fewer than 120,000 clones, about three quarters seen once. Sequenced input: PBMCs. All receptors derive from a woman aged 60-75 years in good health and CMV-seropositive. CDR3s include the opening cysteine and the closing phenylalanine or tryptophan. A D gene is named only where the DNA matches it firmly. Size is stated for part of the rows, as once, few or many counts, or as a class when the clone is expanded.

j_call d_call clone_size v_call cdr3_aa cdr3_nt
TRBJ2-1 NA few TRBV4-2 CASSQDRGKYSGSNEQFF TGTGCCAGCAGCCAAGATCGGGGGAAGTATTCAGGGAGCAATGAGCAGTTCTTC
TRBJ1-1 NA NA TRBV5-1 CASSKVGGGPEAFF TGCGCCAGCAGCAAGGTAGGGGGAGGGCCTGAAGCTTTCTTT
TRBJ2-1 NA NA TRBV27 CASSLSWQDNEQFF TGTGCCAGCAGTTTATCGTGGCAGGACAATGAGCAGTTCTTC
TRBJ2-2 NA once TRBV6-6 CASIRSRTANTGELLF TGTGCCAGCATCAGAAGTCGGACAGCGAACACCGGGGAGCTGCTTTTT
TRBJ1-1 TRBD1 NA TRBV7-6 CASSLQPERQGGNTEAFF TGTGCCAGCAGCTTACAACCAGAAAGACAGGGAGGAAACACTGAAGCTTTCTTT
TRBJ2-7 TRBD2 many TRBV5-1 CASSFLAGPSYEQYF TGCGCCAGCAGCTTCCTAGCGGGCCCCTCCTACGAGCAGTACTTC
TRBJ1-2 NA NA TRBV9 CASSEQKFNYGYTF TGTGCCAGCAGCGAACAGAAGTTCAACTATGGCTACACCTTC
TRBJ2-1 TRBD1 NA TRBV5-1 CASSLGDREGNEQFF TGCGCCAGCAGCTTGGGGGACAGGGAGGGCAATGAGCAGTTCTTC
TRBJ1-2 TRBD1 NA TRBV6-1 CASRSTGDIRYGYTF TGTGCCAGCAGGTCGACAGGGGATATTCGCTATGGCTACACCTTC
TRBJ2-7 TRBD2 NA TRBV27 CASSLMLAGGPGYEQYF TGTGCCAGCAGTTTAATGCTAGCGGGAGGGCCTGGGTACGAGCAGTACTTC
TRBJ2-1 NA NA TRBV5-1 CASSSSGSYNEQFF TGCGCCAGCAGCTCGAGCGGCTCCTACAATGAGCAGTTCTTC
TRBJ1-4 NA NA TRBV29-1 CSVASGIVGEKLFF TGCAGCGTTGCCTCAGGGATCGTGGGTGAAAAACTGTTTTTT
TRBJ2-2 NA NA TRBV7-2 CASSFYGELFF TGTGCCAGCAGCTTTTACGGGGAGCTGTTTTTT
TRBJ2-2 TRBD1 NA TRBV28 CASSNDRDNTGELFF TGTGCCAGCAGCAATGACAGGGACAACACCGGGGAGCTGTTTTTT
TRBJ1-2 NA NA TRBV28 CASSPPGRVNYGYTF TGTGCCAGCAGCCCCCCTGGTCGGGTTAACTATGGCTACACCTTC
TRBJ1-1 NA NA TRBV6-5 CASSYPQEGWDVGAFF TGTGCCAGCAGTTACCCCCAAGAGGGTTGGGATGTTGGGGCTTTCTTT
TRBJ2-5 TRBD1 once TRBV15 CATSRGQGGETQYF TGTGCCACCAGCAGAGGACAGGGCGGGGAGACCCAGTACTTC
TRBJ2-5 NA NA TRBV7-2 CASSLGLWGHQETQYF TGTGCCAGCAGCTTAGGTCTTTGGGGGCACCAAGAGACCCAGTACTTC
TRBJ1-1 NA NA TRBV11-2 CASSPSPGRRTEAFF TGTGCCAGCAGCCCATCCCCAGGGAGGCGTACTGAAGCTTTCTTT
TRBJ2-7 NA NA TRBV18 CASSPRVLGGIGEQYF TGTGCCAGCTCACCACGGGTTCTTGGAGGGATCGGCGAGCAGTACTTC
TRBJ2-1 TRBD1 NA TRBV27 CASSPPQTGVWGEQFF TGTGCCAGCAGTCCGCCCCAGACAGGGGTTTGGGGTGAGCAGTTCTTC
TRBJ2-7 TRBD1 NA TRBV5-8 CASSTGTGSEDEQYF TGTGCCAGCAGCACTGGGACAGGGAGCGAGGACGAGCAGTACTTC
TRBJ2-7 NA NA TRBV14 CASSQVLYSSYEQYF TGTGCCAGCAGCCAAGTACTGTACTCCTCCTACGAGCAGTACTTC
TRBJ1-5 NA NA TRBV12-5 CASGLDLKTTKFQPQHF TGTGCTAGTGGTTTGGACCTGAAAACAACAAAATTTCAGCCCCAGCATTTT
TRBJ2-3 TRBD1 NA TRBV9 CASSASGTGPTDTQYF TGTGCCAGCAGCGCCTCCGGGACAGGCCCCACAGATACGCAGTATTTT
TRBJ2-3 TRBD2 NA TRBV9 CASSVRGGGRFEDTQYF TGTGCCAGCAGCGTGCGGGGGGGCGGGAGGTTCGAGGATACGCAGTATTTT
TRBJ2-2 TRBD1 NA TRBV6-1 CASSSRRTGLGELFF TGTGCCAGCAGTTCCCGACGGACAGGGCTCGGGGAGCTGTTTTTT
TRBJ2-1 TRBD1 NA TRBV11-2 CASSGTGGWNEQFF TGTGCCAGCAGCGGGACAGGGGGCTGGAATGAGCAGTTCTTC
TRBJ1-3 TRBD1 NA TRBV2 CASSGGGTGSTSGNTIYF TGTGCCAGCAGTGGGGGGGGGACAGGGTCTACCTCTGGAAACACCATATATTTT
TRBJ1-2 NA NA TRBV28 CASSLSRRIYGYTF TGTGCCAGCAGTTTAAGCCGGAGGATTTACGGCTACACCTTC
TRBJ1-1 TRBD1 NA TRBV11-1 CASSLFLGQGPEAFF TGTGCCAGCAGCTTATTTCTGGGACAGGGGCCTGAAGCTTTCTTT
TRBJ2-5 NA NA TRBV25-1 CASSRAGKETQYF TGTGCCAGCAGCCGGGCGGGTAAAGAGACCCAGTACTTC
TRBJ1-5 NA NA TRBV19 CASSSQHNQPQHF TGTGCCAGTAGCTCACAGCACAATCAGCCCCAGCATTTT
TRBJ2-7 NA NA TRBV5-4 CASSLGTGQSFF TGTGCCAGCAGCTTAGGAACAGGCCAGTCCTTCTTC
TRBJ2-1 TRBD2 NA TRBV4-1 CASSQAGTSAYNEQFF TGCGCCAGCAGCCAAGCCGGGACTAGCGCCTACAATGAGCAGTTCTTC
TRBJ1-5 TRBD1 NA TRBV7-2 CASSLTGAQPQHF TGTGCCAGCAGCCTAACAGGGGCGCAGCCCCAGCATTTT
TRBJ2-3 TRBD2 NA TRBV5-1 CASSLTLAGGPRTDTQYF TGCGCCAGCAGCTTGACCTTAGCGGGAGGGCCACGCACAGATACGCAGTATTTT
TRBJ2-7 TRBD1 NA TRBV18 CASSAGPGQGIKQYF TGTGCCAGCTCAGCTGGGCCGGGACAGGGCATCAAGCAGTACTTC